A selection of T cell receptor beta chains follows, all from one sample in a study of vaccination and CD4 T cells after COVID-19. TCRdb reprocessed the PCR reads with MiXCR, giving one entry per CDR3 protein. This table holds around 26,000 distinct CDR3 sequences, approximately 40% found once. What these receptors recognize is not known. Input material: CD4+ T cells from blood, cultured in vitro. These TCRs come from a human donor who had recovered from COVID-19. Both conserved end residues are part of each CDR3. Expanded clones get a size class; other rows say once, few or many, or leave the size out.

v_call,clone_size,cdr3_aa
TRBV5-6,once,CASSLRGQLVGYGYTF
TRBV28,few,CASSRDSYYNSPLHF
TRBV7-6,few,CASSSPGLAGGYNEQFF
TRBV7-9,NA,CASRGGTGVVNEQFF
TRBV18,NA,CASTRDLTRGERTQYF
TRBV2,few,CASSEGGSAGQPQHF
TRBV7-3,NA,CASSVDGNTGELFF
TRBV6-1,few,CASSPRSSGTNIEQFF
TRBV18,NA,CASSPQGEAFF
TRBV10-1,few,CASSEDRYYEQYF
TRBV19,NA,CASSPQDRGRNGYTF
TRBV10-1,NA,CASRLAGSHRGEQFF
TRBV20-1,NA,CSARDNLGRIGNTIYF
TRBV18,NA,CASSQGGDTQYF
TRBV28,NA,CASSPRLGRNSNQPQHF
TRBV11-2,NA,CASSLAGAETQYF
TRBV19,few,CASNPSDSYNSPLHF
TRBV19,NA,CASSIALMNTEAFF
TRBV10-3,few,CAISDGSRADTQYF
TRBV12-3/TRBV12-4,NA,CASSGGQGWYSGYTF
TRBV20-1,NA,CSARVGGTAIQHF
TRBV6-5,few,CASSTRTGADTQYF
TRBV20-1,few,CSAVRASGRDGELFF
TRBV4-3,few,CASSQEPPQGIGSYNEQFF
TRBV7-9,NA,CASRPVGNANTGELFF
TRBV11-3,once,CASSRGHQRGFGGHNEQFF
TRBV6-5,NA,CASSLDRGNSPLHF
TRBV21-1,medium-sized,CASSPWDTDREETQYF
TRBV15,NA,CATSRDYQETQYF
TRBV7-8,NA,CASSRGASTDTQYF
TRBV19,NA,CASSIQAGVHNEQFF
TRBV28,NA,CASSSGTDTQYF
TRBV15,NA,CATSRNEPRNEKLFF